These 3 T cell receptor beta chains were sequenced from one sample in a study of blood T cells in healthy people across ages. The second PCR ran roughly 7 to 12 cycles with a sample-barcoded 5' primer and J-beta primers. Via MiXCR, TCRdb re-called the 5' RACE reads, giving one row per CDR3 protein. The repertoire consists of about 760,000 distinct CDR3 sequences, with roughly 25% occurring once and the leading ten covering around 9.2%. This same sample was also part of a study on T cells of mothers and their children.

Sequenced input: blood. These receptors all stem from a boy younger than 18 in good health.

This clonotype has a handful of counts. The chain uses TRBV5-1 and TRBJ1-1, with D unclear. The CDR3 runs to 13 residues. Germline V gene data show CDR1 as SGHRS and CDR2 as YFSETQ. V lost 4 bases and J lost 1, with 8 bases in between. The CDR3 protein is CASSQTPNTEAFF. The CDR3 DNA reads TGCGCCAGCAGCCAGACGCCGAACACTGAAGCTTTCTTT.

This clonotype was observed many times. The genes are TRBV6-5 and TRBJ2-6; 7 nucleotides agree with TRBD2. Looked up from germline, CDR1 is MNHEY and CDR2 is SVGAGI. V dropped 6 bases and J dropped 2; count of bases not matched to a gene: 4. The CDR3 spans 15 residues. The CDR3 protein is CASRGTSAGANVLTF. CDR3 bases: TGTGCCAGCAGAGGTACTAGCGCTGGGGCCAACGTCCTGACTTTC.

The chain couples TRBV28 to TRBJ1-4; D may be TRBD1 (5 bases). Germline CDR1 and CDR2: MDHEN and SYDVKM. This CDR3 spans 14 amino acids. Between the trimmed V and J ends, which lost 3 bases and 8 bases, there was a span of 13 bases. For the CDR3, the DNA is TGTGCCAGCAGTTTCCCAGGGTTAGGAGAAAAACTGTTTTTT. Its translation is CASSFPGLGEKLFF.